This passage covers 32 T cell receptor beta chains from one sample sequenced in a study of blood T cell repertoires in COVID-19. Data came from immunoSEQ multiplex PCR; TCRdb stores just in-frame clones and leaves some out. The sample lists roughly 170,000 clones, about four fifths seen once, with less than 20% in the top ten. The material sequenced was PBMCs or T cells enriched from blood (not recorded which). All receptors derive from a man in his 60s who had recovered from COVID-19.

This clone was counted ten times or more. CDR3 region: CASRMTGVSPGANVLTF. DNA for the CDR3: TGTGCCAGCAGAATGACAGGGGTCAGTCCTGGGGCCAACGTCCTGACTTTC. The genes are TRBV28 and TRBJ2-6; 8 positions agree with TRBD1. V lost 6 bases and J lost 2; bases outside the gene matches: 9. The V gene's germline CDR1 is MDHEN and CDR2 SYDVKM. The CDR3 is 17 residues long.

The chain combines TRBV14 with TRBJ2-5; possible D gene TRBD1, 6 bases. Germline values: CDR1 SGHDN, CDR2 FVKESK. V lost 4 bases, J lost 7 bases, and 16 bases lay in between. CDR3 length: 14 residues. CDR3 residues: CASSPTRGLGTQYF. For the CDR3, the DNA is TGTGCCAGCAGCCCCACTAGGGGGTTGGGGACCCAGTACTTC.

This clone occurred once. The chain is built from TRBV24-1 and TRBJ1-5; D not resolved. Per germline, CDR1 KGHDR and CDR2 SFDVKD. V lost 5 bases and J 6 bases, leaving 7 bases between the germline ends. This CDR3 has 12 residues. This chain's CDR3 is CATSAPGQPQHF. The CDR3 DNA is TGTGCCACCAGTGCCCCAGGTCAGCCCCAGCATTTT.

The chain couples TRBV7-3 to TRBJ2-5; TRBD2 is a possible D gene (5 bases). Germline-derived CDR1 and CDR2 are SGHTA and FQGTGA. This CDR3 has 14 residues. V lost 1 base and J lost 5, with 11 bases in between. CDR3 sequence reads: CASSLNTRGETQYF. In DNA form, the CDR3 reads TGTGCCAGCAGCTTAAATACTAGAGGGGAGACCCAGTACTTC.

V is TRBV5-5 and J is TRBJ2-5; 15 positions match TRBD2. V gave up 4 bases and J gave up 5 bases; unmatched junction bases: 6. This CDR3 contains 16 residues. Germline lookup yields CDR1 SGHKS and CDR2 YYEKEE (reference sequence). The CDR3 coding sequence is TGTGCCAGCAGCCTGGGACTAGCGGGAGGAGGGGAGACCCAGTACTTC. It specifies CASSLGLAGGGETQYF.

CDR3 sequence: CASSFISYEQYF. For the CDR3, the DNA is TGTGCCAGCAGCTTTATCTCCTACGAGCAGTACTTC. V usage is TRBV7-9 and J usage is TRBJ2-7; no firm D call. CDR3 size: 12 residues. CDR1 is SEHNR, CDR2 FQNEAQ, per germline (reference sequence). V lost 3 bases to trimming and J lost 0 bases, with 3 bases between them.

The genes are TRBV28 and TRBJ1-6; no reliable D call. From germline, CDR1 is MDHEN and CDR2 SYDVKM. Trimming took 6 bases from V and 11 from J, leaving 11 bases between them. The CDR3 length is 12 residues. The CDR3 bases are TGTGCCAGCAGGACCTCGACTGCACCCCTCCACTTT. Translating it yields CASRTSTAPLHF.

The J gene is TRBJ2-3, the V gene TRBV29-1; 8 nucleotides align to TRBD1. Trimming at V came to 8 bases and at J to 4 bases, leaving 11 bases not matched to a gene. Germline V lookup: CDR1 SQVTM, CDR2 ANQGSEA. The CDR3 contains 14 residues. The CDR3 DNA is TGCAGCCTCAGGGGGCAGGATAGTGCAGATACGCAGTATTTT. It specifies CSLRGQDSADTQYF.

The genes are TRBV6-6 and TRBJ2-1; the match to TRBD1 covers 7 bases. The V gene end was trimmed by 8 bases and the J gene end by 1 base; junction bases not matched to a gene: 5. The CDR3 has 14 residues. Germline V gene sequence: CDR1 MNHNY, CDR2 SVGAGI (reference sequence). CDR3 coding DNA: TGTGCCAGCCAACAGGGGTTATCCTACAATGAGCAGTTCTTC. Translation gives CASQQGLSYNEQFF.

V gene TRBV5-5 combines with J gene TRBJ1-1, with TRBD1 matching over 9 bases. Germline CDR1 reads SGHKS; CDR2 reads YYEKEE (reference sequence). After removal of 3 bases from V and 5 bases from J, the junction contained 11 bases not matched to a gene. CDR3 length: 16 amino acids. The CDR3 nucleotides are TGTGCCAGCAGCTCGAGCTTTACAGGGGGCGGGACTGAAGCTTTCTTT. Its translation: CASSSSFTGGGTEAFF.

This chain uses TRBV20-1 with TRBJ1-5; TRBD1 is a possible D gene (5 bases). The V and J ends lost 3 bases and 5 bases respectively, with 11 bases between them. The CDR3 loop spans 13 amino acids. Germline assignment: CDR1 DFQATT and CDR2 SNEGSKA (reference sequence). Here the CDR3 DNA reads TGCAGTGCTAGTCCAGGGCCTGATCAGCCCCAGCATTTT. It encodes CSASPGPDQPQHF.

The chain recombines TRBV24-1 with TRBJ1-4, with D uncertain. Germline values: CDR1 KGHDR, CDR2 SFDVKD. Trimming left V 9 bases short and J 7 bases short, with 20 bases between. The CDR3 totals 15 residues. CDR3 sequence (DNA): TGTGCCACCGCCGATGGTGGAGGGCGCGGTGAAAAACTGTTTTTT. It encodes CATADGGGRGEKLFF.

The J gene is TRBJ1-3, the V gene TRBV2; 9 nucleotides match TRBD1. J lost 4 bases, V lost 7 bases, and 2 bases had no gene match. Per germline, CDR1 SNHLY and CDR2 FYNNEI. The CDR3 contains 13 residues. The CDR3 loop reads CASTGTGGNTIYF. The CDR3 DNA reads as TGTGCCAGCACCGGGACAGGGGGAAACACCATATATTTT.

CDR3 nucleotides: TGTGCCAGTAGTGCTCTACTGGGACAGGGGAATCAGCCCCAGCATTTT. Translated: CASSALLGQGNQPQHF. The chain is built from TRBV19 and TRBJ1-5, with 10 bases lining up with TRBD1. This CDR3 has 16 amino acids. J gave up 4 bases and V 5 bases, and 8 bases lay outside the gene matches. Germline loops: CDR1 LNHDA, CDR2 SQIVND (reference sequence).

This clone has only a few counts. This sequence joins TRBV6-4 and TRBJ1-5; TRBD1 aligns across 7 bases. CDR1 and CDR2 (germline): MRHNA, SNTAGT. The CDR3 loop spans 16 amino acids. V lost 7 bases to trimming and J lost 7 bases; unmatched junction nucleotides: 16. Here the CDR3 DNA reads TGTGCCAGCATTTGGACACCGGGACAGAGTTACCAGCCCCAGCATTTT. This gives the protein CASIWTPGQSYQPQHF.

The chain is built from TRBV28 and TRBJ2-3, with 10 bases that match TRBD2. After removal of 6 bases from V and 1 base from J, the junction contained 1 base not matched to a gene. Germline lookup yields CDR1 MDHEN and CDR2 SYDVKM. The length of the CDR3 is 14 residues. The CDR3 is CASSGLAGTDTQYF. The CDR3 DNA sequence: TGTGCCAGCAGCGGACTAGCGGGCACAGATACGCAGTATTTT. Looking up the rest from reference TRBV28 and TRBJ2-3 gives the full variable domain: DVKVTQSSRYLVKRTGEKVFLECVQDMDHENMFWYRQDPGLGLRLIYFSYDVKMKEKGDIPEGYSVSREKKERFSLILESASTNQTSMYLCASSGLAGTDTQYFGPGTRLTVL.

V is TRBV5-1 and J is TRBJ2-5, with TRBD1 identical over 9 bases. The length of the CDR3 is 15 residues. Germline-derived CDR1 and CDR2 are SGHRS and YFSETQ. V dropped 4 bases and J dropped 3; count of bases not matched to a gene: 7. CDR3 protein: CASSPGTGTEETQYF. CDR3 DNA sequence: TGCGCCAGCAGCCCTGGGACAGGGACCGAAGAGACCCAGTACTTC.

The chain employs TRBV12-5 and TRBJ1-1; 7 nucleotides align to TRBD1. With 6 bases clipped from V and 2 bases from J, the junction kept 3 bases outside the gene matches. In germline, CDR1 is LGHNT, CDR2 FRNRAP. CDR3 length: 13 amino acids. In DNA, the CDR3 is TGTGCTAGTGGGGGACAGAGTAACACTGAAGCTTTCTTT. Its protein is CASGGQSNTEAFF.

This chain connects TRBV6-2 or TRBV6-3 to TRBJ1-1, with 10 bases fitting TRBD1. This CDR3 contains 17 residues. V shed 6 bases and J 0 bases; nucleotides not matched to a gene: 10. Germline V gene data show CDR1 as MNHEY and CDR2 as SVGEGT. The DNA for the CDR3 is TGTGCCAGCAGCCATGACAGGGGGCGCAGCCTGAACACTGAAGCTTTCTTT. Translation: CASSHDRGRSLNTEAFF.

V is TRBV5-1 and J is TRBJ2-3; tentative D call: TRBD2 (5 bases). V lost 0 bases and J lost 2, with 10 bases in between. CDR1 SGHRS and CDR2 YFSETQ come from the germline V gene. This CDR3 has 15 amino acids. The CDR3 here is CASSLDRGLTDTQYF. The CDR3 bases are TGCGCCAGCAGCTTGGATCGGGGTCTCACAGATACGCAGTATTTT.

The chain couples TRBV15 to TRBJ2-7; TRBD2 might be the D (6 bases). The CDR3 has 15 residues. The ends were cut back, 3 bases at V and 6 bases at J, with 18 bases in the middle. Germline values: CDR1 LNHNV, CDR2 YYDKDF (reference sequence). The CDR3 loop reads CATSRNPGLDPEQYF. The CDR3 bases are TGTGCCACCAGCAGGAACCCGGGACTTGACCCCGAGCAGTACTTC.

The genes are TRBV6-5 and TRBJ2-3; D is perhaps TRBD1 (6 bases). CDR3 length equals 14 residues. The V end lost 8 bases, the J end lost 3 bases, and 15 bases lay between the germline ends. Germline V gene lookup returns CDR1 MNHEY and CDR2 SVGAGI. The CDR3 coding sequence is TGTGCCAGCTGGGGGACAACGACAACAGATACGCAGTATTTT. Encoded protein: CASWGTTTTDTQYF.

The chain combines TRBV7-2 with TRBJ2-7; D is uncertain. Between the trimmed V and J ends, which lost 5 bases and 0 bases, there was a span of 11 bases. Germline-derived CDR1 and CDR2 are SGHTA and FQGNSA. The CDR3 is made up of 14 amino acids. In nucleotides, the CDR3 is TGTGCCAGCAGCGTAGACCCGGGCTCCTACGAGCAGTACTTC. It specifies CASSVDPGSYEQYF.

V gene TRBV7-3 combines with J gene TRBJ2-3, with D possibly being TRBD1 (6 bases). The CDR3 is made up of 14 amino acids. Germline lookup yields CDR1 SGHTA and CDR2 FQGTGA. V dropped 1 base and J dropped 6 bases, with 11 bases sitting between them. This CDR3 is CASSLMGRGDTQYF. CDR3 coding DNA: TGTGCCAGCAGCTTAATGGGCAGGGGTGATACGCAGTATTTT. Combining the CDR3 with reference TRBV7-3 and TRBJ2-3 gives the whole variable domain GAGVSQTPSNKVTEKGKYVELRCDPISGHTALYWYRQSLGQGPEFLIYFQGTGAADDSGLPNDRFFAVRPEGSVSTLKIQRTERGDSAVYLCASSLMGRGDTQYFGPGTRLTVL.

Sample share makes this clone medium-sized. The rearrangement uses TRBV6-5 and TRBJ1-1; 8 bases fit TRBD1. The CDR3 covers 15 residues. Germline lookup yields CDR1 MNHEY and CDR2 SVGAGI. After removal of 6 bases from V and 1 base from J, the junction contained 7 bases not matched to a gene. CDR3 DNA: TGTGCCAGCAGGGCACAGGGGGTGCCGAACACTGAAGCTTTCTTT. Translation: CASRAQGVPNTEAFF.

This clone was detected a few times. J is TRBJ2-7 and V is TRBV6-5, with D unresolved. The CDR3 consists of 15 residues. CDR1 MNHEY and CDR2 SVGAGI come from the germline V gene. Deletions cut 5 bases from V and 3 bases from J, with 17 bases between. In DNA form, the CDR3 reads TGTGCCAGCAGTCGAGGTACCCCGATTTACTACGAGCAGTACTTC. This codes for CASSRGTPIYYEQYF.

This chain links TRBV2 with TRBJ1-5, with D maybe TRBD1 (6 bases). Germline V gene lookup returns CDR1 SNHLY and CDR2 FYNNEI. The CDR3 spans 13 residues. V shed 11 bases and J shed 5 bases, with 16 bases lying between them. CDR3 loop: CAGSTGTDQPQHF. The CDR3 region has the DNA TGTGCCGGCTCGACAGGCACCGATCAGCCCCAGCATTTT.

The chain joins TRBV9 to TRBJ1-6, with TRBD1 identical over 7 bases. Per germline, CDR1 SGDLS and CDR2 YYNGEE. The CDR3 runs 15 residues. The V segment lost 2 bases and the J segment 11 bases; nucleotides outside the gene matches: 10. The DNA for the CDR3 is TGTGCCAGCAGCGTCGACAGGGTCCAAGGGGCACCCCTCCACTTT. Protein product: CASSVDRVQGAPLHF.

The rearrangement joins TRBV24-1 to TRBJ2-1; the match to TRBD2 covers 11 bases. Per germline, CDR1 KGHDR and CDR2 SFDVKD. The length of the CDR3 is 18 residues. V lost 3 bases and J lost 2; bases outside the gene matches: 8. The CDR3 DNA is TGTGCCACCAGTGATGTCGCTATGACTAGCGGGACCTACAATGAGCAGTTCTTC. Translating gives CATSDVAMTSGTYNEQFF.

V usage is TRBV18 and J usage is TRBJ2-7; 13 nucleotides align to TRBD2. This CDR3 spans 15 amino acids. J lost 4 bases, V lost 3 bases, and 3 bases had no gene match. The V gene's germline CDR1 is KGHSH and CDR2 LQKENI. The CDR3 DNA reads TGTGCCAGCTCACCCGGACTAGCGGGAGTGTACGAGCAGTACTTC. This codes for CASSPGLAGVYEQYF.

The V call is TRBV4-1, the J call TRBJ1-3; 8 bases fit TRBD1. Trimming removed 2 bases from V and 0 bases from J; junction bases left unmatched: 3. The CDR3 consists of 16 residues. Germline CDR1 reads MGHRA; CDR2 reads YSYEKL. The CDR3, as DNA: TGCGCCAGCAGCCAACCGGACAGGGCCTCTGGAAACACCATATATTTT. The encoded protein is CASSQPDRASGNTIYF.

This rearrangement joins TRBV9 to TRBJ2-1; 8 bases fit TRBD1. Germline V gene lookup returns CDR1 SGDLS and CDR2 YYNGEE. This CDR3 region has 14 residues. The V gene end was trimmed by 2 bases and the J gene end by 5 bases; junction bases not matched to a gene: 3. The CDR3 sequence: CASSVDRVNNEQFF. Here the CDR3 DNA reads TGTGCCAGCAGCGTGGACAGGGTCAACAATGAGCAGTTCTTC.